Reported below is one TCR beta chain. This sample was included in a study of blood T cell repertoires in COVID-19. The CDR3 spans 13 residues. V was clipped by 0 bases and J by 9 bases; unmatched bases: 2. Germline assignment: CDR1 MNHEY and CDR2 SVGAGI. The table came from immunoSEQ multiplex PCR; TCRdb's copy has only in-frame clones and leaves some out. The sample carries under 95,000 clones, 75% to 85% recorded once. The receptor was isolated from a man in his forties or fifties with COVID-19, enrolled during active disease. Material: peripheral blood. The genes are TRBV6-5 and TRBJ2-1; 7 bases map to TRBD2. The CDR3 loop is CASSYSPGGEQFF. CDR3 nucleotides: TGTGCCAGCAGTTACTCGCCGGGAGGTGAGCAGTTCTTC.